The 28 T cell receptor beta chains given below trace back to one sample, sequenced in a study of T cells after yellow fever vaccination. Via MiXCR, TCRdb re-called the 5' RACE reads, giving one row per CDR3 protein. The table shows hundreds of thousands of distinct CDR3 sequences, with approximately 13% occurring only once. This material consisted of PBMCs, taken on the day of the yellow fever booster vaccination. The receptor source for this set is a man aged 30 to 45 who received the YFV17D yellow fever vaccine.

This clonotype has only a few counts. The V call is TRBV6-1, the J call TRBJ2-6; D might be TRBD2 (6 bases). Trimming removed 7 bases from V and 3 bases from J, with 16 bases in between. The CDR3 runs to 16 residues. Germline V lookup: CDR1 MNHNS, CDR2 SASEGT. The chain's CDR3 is CASTPVGGGGANVLTF. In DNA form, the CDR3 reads TGTGCCAGCACCCCCGTGGGGGGTGGTGGGGCCAACGTCCTGACTTTC.

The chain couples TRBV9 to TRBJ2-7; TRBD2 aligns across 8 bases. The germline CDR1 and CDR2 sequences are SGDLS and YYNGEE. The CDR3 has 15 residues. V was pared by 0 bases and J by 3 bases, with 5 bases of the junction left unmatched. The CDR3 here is CASSVGGTSFYEQYF. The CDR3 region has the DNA TGTGCCAGCAGCGTAGGCGGGACTAGTTTCTACGAGCAGTACTTC.

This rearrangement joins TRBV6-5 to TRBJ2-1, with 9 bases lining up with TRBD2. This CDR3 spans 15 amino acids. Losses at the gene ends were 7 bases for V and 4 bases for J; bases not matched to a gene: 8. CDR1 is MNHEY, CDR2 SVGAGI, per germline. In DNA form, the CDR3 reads TGTGCCAGCACTTTAGCGGGAGAAAAGTACAATGAGCAGTTCTTC. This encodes CASTLAGEKYNEQFF.

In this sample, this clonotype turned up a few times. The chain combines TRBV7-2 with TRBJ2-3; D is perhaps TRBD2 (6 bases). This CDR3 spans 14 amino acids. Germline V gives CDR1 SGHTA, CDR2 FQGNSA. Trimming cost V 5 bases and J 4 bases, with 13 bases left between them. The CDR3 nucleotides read TGTGCCAGCAGCCCCTCTGCGGGATCAGATACGCAGTATTTT. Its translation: CASSPSAGSDTQYF.

The CDR3 loop is CSAPGMTDTQYF. DNA for the CDR3: TGCAGTGCGCCGGGGATGACAGATACGCAGTATTTT. The chain employs TRBV20-1 and TRBJ2-3, with D possibly matching TRBD2 (5 bases). Between the trimmed V and J ends, which lost 6 bases and 3 bases, there was a span of 10 bases. From germline, CDR1 is DFQATT and CDR2 SNEGSKA (reference sequence). This CDR3 contains 12 residues.

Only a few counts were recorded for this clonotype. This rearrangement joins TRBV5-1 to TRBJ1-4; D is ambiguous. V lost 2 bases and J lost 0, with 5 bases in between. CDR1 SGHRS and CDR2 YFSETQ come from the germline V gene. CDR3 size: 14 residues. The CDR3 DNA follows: TGCGCCAGCAGCTTAGGTGCAACTAATGAAAAACTGTTTTTT. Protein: CASSLGATNEKLFF. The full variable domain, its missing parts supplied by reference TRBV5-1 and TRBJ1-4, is KAGVTQTPRYLIKTRGQQVTLSCSPISGHRSVSWYQQTPGQGLQFLFEYFSETQRNKGNFPGRFSGRQFSNSRSEMNVSTLELGDSALYLCASSLGATNEKLFFGSGTQLSVL.

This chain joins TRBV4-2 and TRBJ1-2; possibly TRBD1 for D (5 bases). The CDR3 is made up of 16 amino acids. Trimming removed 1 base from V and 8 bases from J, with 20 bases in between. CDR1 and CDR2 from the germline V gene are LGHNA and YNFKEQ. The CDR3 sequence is CASSQVSTGPTRGYTF. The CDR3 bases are TGTGCCAGCAGCCAAGTTAGCACAGGCCCGACGCGGGGCTACACCTTC.

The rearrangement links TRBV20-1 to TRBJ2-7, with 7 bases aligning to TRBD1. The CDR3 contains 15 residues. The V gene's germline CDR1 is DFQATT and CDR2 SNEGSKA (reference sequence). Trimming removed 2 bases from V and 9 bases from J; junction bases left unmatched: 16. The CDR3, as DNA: TGCAGTGCTAGACCTCCGGTCGTCGGACAGGTCTGGCAGTACTTC. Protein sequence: CSARPPVVGQVWQYF.

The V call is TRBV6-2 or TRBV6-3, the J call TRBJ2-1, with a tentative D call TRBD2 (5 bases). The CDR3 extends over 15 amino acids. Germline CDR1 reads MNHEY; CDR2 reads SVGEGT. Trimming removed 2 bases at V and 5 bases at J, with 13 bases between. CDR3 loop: CASSYRVTNHNEQFF. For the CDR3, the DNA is TGTGCCAGCAGTTACCGGGTGACTAACCACAATGAGCAGTTCTTC.

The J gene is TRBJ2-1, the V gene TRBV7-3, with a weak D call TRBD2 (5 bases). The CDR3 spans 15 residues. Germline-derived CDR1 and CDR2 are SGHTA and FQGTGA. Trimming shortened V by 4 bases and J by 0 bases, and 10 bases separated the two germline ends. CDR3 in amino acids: CASSSGLPSYNEQFF. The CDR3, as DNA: TGTGCCAGCAGCTCAGGACTCCCCTCCTACAATGAGCAGTTCTTC.

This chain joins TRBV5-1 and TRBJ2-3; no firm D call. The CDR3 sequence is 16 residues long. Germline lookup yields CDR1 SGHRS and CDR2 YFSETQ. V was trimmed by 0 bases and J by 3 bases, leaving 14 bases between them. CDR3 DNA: TGCGCCAGCAGCTTGGGGGCGAACTACGCGACAGATACGCAGTATTTT. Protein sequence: CASSLGANYATDTQYF.

The CDR3 loop reads CASRGLAYNEQFF. The CDR3 DNA is TGTGCCAGCAGGGGACTAGCCTACAATGAGCAGTTCTTC. This chain links TRBV6-1 with TRBJ2-1, with 8 positions matching TRBD2. This CDR3 spans 13 amino acids. Germline CDR1 MNHNS, CDR2 SASEGT. Trimming cost V 6 bases and J 2 bases; bases outside gene matches: 0.

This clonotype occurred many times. The DNA of the CDR3 is TGCAGTGCTGACAGACCATCGACAGATACGCAGTATTTT. Translating it yields CSADRPSTDTQYF. The V and J genes are TRBV20-1 and TRBJ2-3, with a weak D call TRBD1 (5 bases). The CDR3 is 13 amino acids. V gave up 5 bases and J gave up 3 bases, with 12 bases separating them. The germline gives CDR1 DFQATT, CDR2 SNEGSKA (reference sequence).

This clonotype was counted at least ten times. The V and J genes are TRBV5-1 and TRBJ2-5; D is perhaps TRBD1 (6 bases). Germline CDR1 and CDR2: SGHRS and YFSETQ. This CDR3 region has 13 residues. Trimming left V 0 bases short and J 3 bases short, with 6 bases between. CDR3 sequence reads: CASSLGTEETQYF. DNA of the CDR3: TGCGCCAGCAGCTTGGGGACAGAAGAGACCCAGTACTTC.

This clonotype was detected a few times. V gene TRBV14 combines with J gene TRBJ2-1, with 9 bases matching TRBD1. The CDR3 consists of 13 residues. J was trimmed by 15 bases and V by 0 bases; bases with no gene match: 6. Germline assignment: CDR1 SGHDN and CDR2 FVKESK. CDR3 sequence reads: CASSQDQRDRVFF. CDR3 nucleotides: TGTGCCAGCAGCCAAGATCAAAGGGACAGGGTGTTCTTC.

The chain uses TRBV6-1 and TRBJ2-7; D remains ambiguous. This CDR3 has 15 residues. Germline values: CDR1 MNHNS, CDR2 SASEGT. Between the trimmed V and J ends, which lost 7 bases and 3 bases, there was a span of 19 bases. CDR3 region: CASNVGQSSYYEQYF. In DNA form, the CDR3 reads TGTGCCAGCAACGTAGGCCAATCTTCCTACTACGAGCAGTACTTC.

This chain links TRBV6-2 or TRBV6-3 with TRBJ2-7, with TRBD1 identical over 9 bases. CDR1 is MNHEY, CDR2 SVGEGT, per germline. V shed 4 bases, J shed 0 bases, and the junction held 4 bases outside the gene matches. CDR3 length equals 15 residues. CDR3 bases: TGTGCCAGCAGTTCCCGGGGACAGGGCTCCTACGAGCAGTACTTC. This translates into CASSSRGQGSYEQYF.

The CDR3 DNA reads TGTGCCAGCAGCCAAGACACAGGGCATTCTGGGGGCGAGCAGTACTTC. Its translation is CASSQDTGHSGGEQYF. The chain couples TRBV4-2 to TRBJ2-7; perhaps TRBD1 as D (6 bases). Germline CDR1 is LGHNA and CDR2 is YNFKEQ. CDR3 length equals 16 residues. V was trimmed by 0 bases and J by 6 bases, leaving 18 bases between them.

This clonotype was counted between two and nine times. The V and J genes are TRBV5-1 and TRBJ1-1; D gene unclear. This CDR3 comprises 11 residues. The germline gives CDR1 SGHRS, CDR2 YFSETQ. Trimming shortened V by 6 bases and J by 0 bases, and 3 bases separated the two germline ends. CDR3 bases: TGCGCCAGCAAGCTGAACACTGAAGCTTTCTTT. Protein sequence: CASKLNTEAFF.

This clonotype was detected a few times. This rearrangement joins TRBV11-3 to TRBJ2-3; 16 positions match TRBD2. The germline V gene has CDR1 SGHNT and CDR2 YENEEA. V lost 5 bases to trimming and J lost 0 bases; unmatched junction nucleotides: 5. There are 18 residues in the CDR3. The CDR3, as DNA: TGTGCCAGCAGCCCGGGACTAGCGGGAGGGGGAAGCACAGATACGCAGTATTTT. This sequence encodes CASSPGLAGGGSTDTQYF.

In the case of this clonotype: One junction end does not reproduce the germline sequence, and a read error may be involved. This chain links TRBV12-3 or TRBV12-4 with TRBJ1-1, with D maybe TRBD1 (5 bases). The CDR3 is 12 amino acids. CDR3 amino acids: CASIGGNSEAFF. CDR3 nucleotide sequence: TGTGCCAGCATTGGGGGGAACTCTGAAGCTTTCTTT.

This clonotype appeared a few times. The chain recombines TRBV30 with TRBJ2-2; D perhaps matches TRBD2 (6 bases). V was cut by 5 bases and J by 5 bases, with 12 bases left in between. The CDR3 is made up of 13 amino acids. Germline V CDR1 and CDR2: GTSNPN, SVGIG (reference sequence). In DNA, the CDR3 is TGTGCCTGGTTCGGGACTTTTACCGGGGAGCTGTTTTTT. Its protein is CAWFGTFTGELFF.

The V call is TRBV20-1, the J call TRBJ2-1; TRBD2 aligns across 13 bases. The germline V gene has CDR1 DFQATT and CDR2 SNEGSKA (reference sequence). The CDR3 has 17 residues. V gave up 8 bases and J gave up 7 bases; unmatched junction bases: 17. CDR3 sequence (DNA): TGCAGTTCCAGTGGCTCCGAGGGACTAGCGGGAAGTAATGAGCAGTTCTTC. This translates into CSSSGSEGLAGSNEQFF.

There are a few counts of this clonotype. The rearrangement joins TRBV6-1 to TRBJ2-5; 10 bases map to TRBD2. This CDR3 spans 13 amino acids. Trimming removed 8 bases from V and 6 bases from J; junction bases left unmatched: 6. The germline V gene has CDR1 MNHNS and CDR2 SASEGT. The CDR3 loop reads CASGTSETKTQYF. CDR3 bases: TGTGCCAGCGGGACTAGCGAGACAAAGACCCAGTACTTC.

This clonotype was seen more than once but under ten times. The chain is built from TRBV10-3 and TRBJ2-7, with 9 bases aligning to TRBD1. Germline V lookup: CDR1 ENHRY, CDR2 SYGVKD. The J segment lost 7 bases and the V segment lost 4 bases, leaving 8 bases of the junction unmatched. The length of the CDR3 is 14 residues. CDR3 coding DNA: TGTGCCATCAGTGCCGGGACAGGGCTTAATGAGCAGTACTTC. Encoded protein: CAISAGTGLNEQYF.

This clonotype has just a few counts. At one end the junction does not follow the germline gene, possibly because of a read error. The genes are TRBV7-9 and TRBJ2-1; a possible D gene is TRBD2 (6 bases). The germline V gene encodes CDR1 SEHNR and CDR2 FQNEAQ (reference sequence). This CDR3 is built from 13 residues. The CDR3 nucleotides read TGTGCCAGCAGCCCCACTAGCTACAGTGAGCAGTTCTTC. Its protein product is CASSPTSYSEQFF.

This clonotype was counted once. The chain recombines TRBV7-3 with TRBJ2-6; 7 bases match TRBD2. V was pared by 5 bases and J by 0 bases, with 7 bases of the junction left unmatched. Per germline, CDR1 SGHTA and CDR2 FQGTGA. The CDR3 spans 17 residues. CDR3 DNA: TGTGCCAGCAGCGCCCAGCCGGGGGGCTCTGGGGCCAACGTCCTGACTTTC. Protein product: CASSAQPGGSGANVLTF.

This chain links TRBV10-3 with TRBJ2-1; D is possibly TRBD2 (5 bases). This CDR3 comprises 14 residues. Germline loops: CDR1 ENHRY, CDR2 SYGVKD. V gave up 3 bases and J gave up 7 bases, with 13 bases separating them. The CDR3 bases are TGTGCCATCAGTGATAGTACCCCGGGGAATGAGCAGTTCTTC. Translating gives CAISDSTPGNEQFF.